The next 32 T cell receptor beta chains were all read from a single sample in a study of T cell responses to AZD1222 COVID-19 vaccine (dated by TCRdb to the early 2020s). The sample's time point label, in plain terms: baseline before first vaccination. The method behind the library was the immunoSEQ multiplex PCR assay. This immuneACCESS table, as held by TCRdb, lists in-frame sequences with V and J called but not all clones. Of the missing ones, under half trace to an unresolved V gene in checked studies; the others have no known cause. Counted in this sample were 120,000 or so clones; roughly 89% of them appeared once. Clones ranked in the top ten supply approximately 27% of the sample. Here the sequenced sample was peripheral blood, taken on day 0 of AZD1222 vaccination. The origin of the receptors is an adult in good health.

This rearrangement joins TRBV7-2 to TRBJ2-1; D ambiguous. V gave up 1 base and J gave up 4 bases, with 5 bases separating them. The germline CDR1 and CDR2 sequences are SGHTA and FQGNSA. The CDR3 loop spans 13 amino acids. In DNA, the CDR3 is TGTGCCAGCAGCTTAGGGAATTACAATGAGCAGTTCTTC. It specifies CASSLGNYNEQFF.

This rearrangement joins TRBV6-5 to TRBJ1-3; the D gene is possibly TRBD1 (5 bases). V was trimmed by 9 bases and J by 0 bases, leaving 15 bases between them. This CDR3 comprises 15 residues. Germline lookup yields CDR1 MNHEY and CDR2 SVGAGI. The CDR3 region has the DNA TGTGCCAGTCACATGGGACTTTTCTCTGGAAACACCATATATTTT. Its translation: CASHMGLFSGNTIYF.

The chain uses TRBV7-9 and TRBJ2-7; TRBD1 matches 10 bases. Germline V gene data show CDR1 as SEHNR and CDR2 as FQNEAQ (reference sequence). The V and J ends lost 4 bases and 0 bases, in that order; junction bases with no gene match: 9. The CDR3 consists of 17 residues. CDR3 nucleotide sequence: TGTGCCAGCAGCTACTCCGGGACAGGGGCCAGCTCCTACGAGCAGTACTTC. This translates into CASSYSGTGASSYEQYF.

The genes are TRBV5-1 and TRBJ1-2; 11 bases match TRBD1. The V and J ends lost 4 bases and 8 bases, in that order; junction bases with no gene match: 13. Germline values: CDR1 SGHRS, CDR2 YFSETQ. CDR3 size: 16 residues. CDR3 protein: CASSPDGTGGPWGYTF. The CDR3 nucleotides read TGCGCCAGCAGCCCCGACGGGACAGGGGGACCGTGGGGCTACACCTTC.

The rearrangement joins TRBV13 to TRBJ1-1; TRBD1 agrees at 7 bases. The CDR3 extends over 14 amino acids. Germline lookup yields CDR1 PRHDT and CDR2 FYEKMQ (reference sequence). V lost 2 bases, J lost 5 bases, and 5 bases stayed unmatched. The CDR3 DNA is TGTGCCAGCAGCTTACAGGGGGGGAGGACTGAAGCTTTCTTT. This gives the protein CASSLQGGRTEAFF.

The chain carries TRBV7-2 and TRBJ2-1; D gene ambiguous. CDR3 length equals 12 residues. V gave up 5 bases and J gave up 3 bases, with 5 bases separating them. Germline V gives CDR1 SGHTA, CDR2 FQGNSA. DNA for the CDR3: TGTGCCAGCAGCGCCAGCTACAATGAGCAGTTCTTC. It encodes CASSASYNEQFF. The variable domain in full, with the rest retrieved from reference TRBV7-2 and TRBJ2-1, is GAGVSQSPSNKVTEKGKDVELRCDPISGHTALYWYRQSLGQGLEFLIYFQGNSAPDKSGLPSDRFSAERTGGSVSTLTIQRTQQEDSAVYLCASSASYNEQFFGPGTRLTVL.

CDR3 sequence (DNA): TGCGCCAGCATAAGGCAACAGCCCCAGCATTTT. Its translation: CASIRQQPQHF. The gene calls are TRBV10-1 and TRBJ1-5; D uncertain. This CDR3 has 11 amino acids. The germline CDR1 and CDR2 sequences are WNHNN and SYGVQD (reference sequence). V shed 7 bases and J shed 7 bases, with 8 bases lying between them.

This chain links TRBV7-2 with TRBJ1-2; TRBD1 might be the D (6 bases). The CDR3 length is 14 residues. Germline V gene lookup returns CDR1 SGHTA and CDR2 FQGNSA. V lost 5 bases, J lost 0 bases, and 10 bases lay in between. CDR3 nucleotides: TGTGCCAGCAGCCCGGACAGAACTAACTATGGCTACACCTTC. Amino acid sequence: CASSPDRTNYGYTF.

The chain employs TRBV7-2 and TRBJ2-5; 8 nucleotides agree with TRBD1. Germline CDR1 and CDR2: SGHTA and FQGNSA. This CDR3 contains 14 residues. V was clipped by 6 bases and J by 5 bases; unmatched bases: 8. The CDR3 region is CASSRSDRAETQYF. In nucleotides, the CDR3 is TGTGCCAGCAGTAGGTCGGACAGGGCGGAGACCCAGTACTTC.

In this sample, this clone turned up a few times. The J gene is TRBJ2-3, the V gene TRBV6-5; the D gene is possibly TRBD1 (6 bases). This CDR3 has 14 residues. V was shortened by 6 bases and J by 4 bases, with 14 bases between the two germline ends. Germline CDR1 and CDR2: MNHEY and SVGAGI. In DNA form, the CDR3 reads TGTGCCAGCAGGACCGAGACAGGAGCAGATACGCAGTATTTT. Translated: CASRTETGADTQYF.

The V gene is TRBV6-5, the J gene TRBJ2-7, with D possibly being TRBD2 (5 bases). Germline CDR1 MNHEY, CDR2 SVGAGI. CDR3 length: 13 residues. The V gene lost 6 bases and the J gene lost 2 bases, with 11 bases spanning the gap. Here the CDR3 DNA reads TGTGCCAGCAGGCCACCCGGGACCTACGAGCAGTACTTC. Encoded protein: CASRPPGTYEQYF.

The V call is TRBV15, the J call TRBJ2-3; 15 bases are shared with TRBD2. The CDR3 loop spans 20 amino acids. V was clipped by 1 base and J by 2 bases; unmatched bases: 10. The germline V gene has CDR1 LNHNV and CDR2 YYDKDF (reference sequence). The CDR3 nucleotides are TGTGCCACCAGCAGAGTCGGACTAGCGGGAGGGGGGAAGCCCACAGATACGCAGTATTTT. It specifies CATSRVGLAGGGKPTDTQYF.

The chain carries TRBV4-3 and TRBJ2-6; D ambiguous. Germline assignment: CDR1 LGHNA and CDR2 YSLEER. The CDR3 has 15 residues. Trimming took off 5 bases at V and 2 bases at J, with 10 bases between the two ends. Written as DNA, the CDR3 is TGCGCCAGCAGCGCCCAAGGAACTGGGGCCAACGTCCTGACTTTC. Protein: CASSAQGTGANVLTF.

This clone was observed once. The chain employs TRBV5-1 and TRBJ2-7; a weak D match, TRBD1 (6 bases). This CDR3 is 13 amino acids long. CDR1 is SGHRS and CDR2 is YFSETQ in the germline V gene. V was pared by 0 bases and J by 5 bases, with 9 bases between. The chain's CDR3 is CASSLGQGNEQYF. In nucleotides, the CDR3 is TGCGCCAGCAGCTTGGGTCAGGGGAACGAGCAGTACTTC.

This sequence joins TRBV3-1 (or the pseudogene TRBV3-2) and TRBJ2-5, with 11 bases fitting TRBD1. Trimming removed 4 bases from V and 9 bases from J; junction bases left unmatched: 7. CDR1 and CDR2 from the germline V gene are LGHDT and YNNKEL (reference sequence). This CDR3 comprises 14 residues. The DNA for the CDR3 is TGTGCCAGCAGCCGACCGGGACAGGGGGTCCCCCAGTACTTC. Protein sequence: CASSRPGQGVPQYF.

The chain has TRBV7-2 and TRBJ2-1, with 8 bases aligning to TRBD2. Germline V gene lookup returns CDR1 SGHTA and CDR2 FQGNSA. V shed 5 bases and J 7 bases; nucleotides not matched to a gene: 7. The CDR3 runs to 14 residues. As DNA, the CDR3 is TGTGCCAGCAGCCTGCTGGGGACTAGGAATGAGCAGTTCTTC. Its protein product is CASSLLGTRNEQFF.

The V and J genes are TRBV9 and TRBJ2-1; TRBD2 aligns across 10 bases. J lost 6 bases, V lost 4 bases, and 10 bases had no gene match. The CDR3 contains 16 residues. CDR1 and CDR2 from the germline V gene are SGDLS and YYNGEE. The CDR3 nucleotides are TGTGCCAGCAGCCCAGCGGGAGGGCCTCGAACCAATGAGCAGTTCTTC. Translation: CASSPAGGPRTNEQFF.

The chain carries TRBV5-1 and TRBJ2-5; TRBD1 might be the D (6 bases). V was shortened by 0 bases and J by 4 bases, with 13 bases between the two germline ends. The CDR3 covers 15 residues. Germline-derived CDR1 and CDR2 are SGHRS and YFSETQ. The CDR3 bases are TGCGCCAGCAGCTTGGGGTCCCAGGGGAGAGAGACCCAGTACTTC. Protein: CASSLGSQGRETQYF.

The chain has TRBV19 and TRBJ1-1, with TRBD1 matching over 10 bases. Trimming cost V 5 bases and J 6 bases; bases outside gene matches: 18. This CDR3 spans 18 amino acids. Looked up from germline, CDR1 is LNHDA and CDR2 is SQIVND (reference sequence). In DNA, the CDR3 is TGTGCCAGTAGTTCTAGGAAGGGACAGGGGCGTATCCGGGCTGAAGCTTTCTTT. This sequence encodes CASSSRKGQGRIRAEAFF.

A word on this clone: This specimen includes other DNA sequences encoding the same CDR3. This sequence joins TRBV24-1 and TRBJ2-2; tentatively, D is TRBD1 (6 bases). This CDR3 region has 15 residues. Germline V gene data show CDR1 as KGHDR and CDR2 as SFDVKD. V was clipped by 4 bases and J by 2 bases, with 10 bases between them. The CDR3 bases are TGTGCCACCAGTGACGTACAGGGAAACACCGGGGAGCTGTTTTTT. Its protein product is CATSDVQGNTGELFF.

The chain carries TRBV10-3 and TRBJ1-1, with D possibly TRBD1 on 5 matching bases. V was pared by 1 base and J by 8 bases, with 8 bases between. The germline V gene has CDR1 ENHRY and CDR2 SYGVKD. CDR3 length: 12 residues. CDR3 in amino acids: CAISEWGGEAFF. CDR3 nucleotide sequence: TGTGCCATCAGTGAGTGGGGGGGGGAAGCTTTCTTT.

The gene calls are TRBV2 and TRBJ2-3, with D perhaps matching TRBD2 (6 bases). Trimming took 5 bases from V and 2 from J, leaving 11 bases between them. Germline CDR1 SNHLY, CDR2 FYNNEI. The CDR3 has 14 amino acids. For the CDR3, the DNA is TGTGCCAGCAGTCTTAGCGGATACACAGATACGCAGTATTTT. Protein sequence: CASSLSGYTDTQYF.

The chain is built from TRBV10-3 and TRBJ2-3; D is perhaps TRBD2 (5 bases). This CDR3 is 14 amino acids long. CDR1 and CDR2 (germline): ENHRY, SYGVKD. With 10 bases removed from V and 5 bases from J, the gap between germline ends came to 19 bases. This CDR3 is CATRGQEDGDTQYF. The CDR3 region has the DNA TGTGCCACCCGGGGTCAAGAAGACGGAGATACGCAGTATTTT.

The genes are TRBV12-5 and TRBJ1-4; 10 bases map to TRBD1. The CDR3 has 16 residues. Germline trimming cut 0 bases from V and 7 bases from J; bases unmatched to any gene: 5. Per the germline V gene, CDR1 is LGHNT and CDR2 is FRNRAP. The CDR3 DNA follows: TGTGCTAGTGGTTTGGTACAAGGACAGGGGGTTGAAAAACTGTTTTTT. This translates into CASGLVQGQGVEKLFF. Filled out from reference TRBV12-5 and TRBJ1-4, the complete variable domain reads DARVTQTPRHKVTEMGQEVTMRCQPILGHNTVFWYRQTMMQGLELLAYFRNRAPLDDSGMPKDRFSAEMPDATLATLKIQPSEPRDSAVYFCASGLVQGQGVEKLFFGSGTQLSVL.

This rearrangement joins TRBV19 to TRBJ1-5; possible D gene TRBD1, 5 bases. V was clipped by 7 bases and J by 3 bases, with 10 bases between them. The CDR3 sequence is 13 residues long. Germline CDR1 and CDR2: LNHDA and SQIVND (reference sequence). The CDR3 region is CASMGGYNQPQHF. The CDR3 DNA is TGTGCCAGTATGGGGGGTTACAATCAGCCCCAGCATTTT.

J is TRBJ2-5 and V is TRBV19; 8 bases line up with TRBD1. The CDR3 contains 16 residues. J was trimmed by 2 bases and V by 1 base; bases with no gene match: 6. Germline V CDR1 and CDR2: LNHDA, SQIVND (reference sequence). CDR3: CASSIAGRGRQETQYF. CDR3 bases: TGTGCCAGTAGTATAGCAGGCAGGGGGCGGCAAGAGACCCAGTACTTC.

V and J are TRBV20-1 and TRBJ2-5; D ambiguous. With 3 bases removed from V and 9 bases from J, the gap between germline ends came to 17 bases. CDR3 length equals 13 residues. Germline values: CDR1 DFQATT, CDR2 SNEGSKA (reference sequence). The DNA of the CDR3 is TGCAGTGCTAGTGGTTTGGGCCTTGGGGCCCAGTACTTC. Amino acids: CSASGLGLGAQYF.

The J gene is TRBJ1-2, the V gene TRBV13; a possible D gene is TRBD1 (6 bases). The germline CDR1 and CDR2 sequences are PRHDT and FYEKMQ (reference sequence). CDR3 size: 15 residues. Trimming cost V 4 bases and J 4 bases, with 16 bases left between them. DNA of the CDR3: TGTGCCAGCAGCTCCACCCAGCAGGGGAGCTATGGCTACACCTTC. Amino acid sequence: CASSSTQQGSYGYTF.

The sample holds one count of this clone. The V call is TRBV29-1, the J call TRBJ2-3; 11 nucleotides line up with TRBD2. CDR1 SQVTM and CDR2 ANQGSEA come from the germline V gene. This CDR3 spans 17 amino acids. With 1 base clipped from V and 4 bases from J, the junction kept 10 bases outside the gene matches. CDR3 amino acids: CSVEGVLLAGDSDTQYF. The CDR3 DNA reads as TGCAGCGTTGAAGGAGTTTTACTAGCGGGAGATTCAGATACGCAGTATTTT.

This sequence joins TRBV5-1 and TRBJ2-7; TRBD1 matches 10 bases. Germline V gives CDR1 SGHRS, CDR2 YFSETQ. V gave up 4 bases and J gave up 4 bases; unmatched junction bases: 11. The CDR3 consists of 16 residues. In DNA, the CDR3 is TGCGCCAGCAGCCGTTGGACAGGGGGTACGGAGTACGAGCAGTACTTC. This encodes CASSRWTGGTEYEQYF.

The chain carries TRBV7-8 and TRBJ1-1; D not certain. Trimming cost V 5 bases and J 6 bases, with 19 bases left between them. This CDR3 is built from 15 residues. CDR1 SGHVS and CDR2 FQNEAQ come from the germline V gene. CDR3 region: CASSIKSKGWAEAFF. CDR3 bases: TGTGCCAGCAGCATAAAATCTAAGGGTTGGGCTGAAGCTTTCTTT.

The chain has TRBV19 and TRBJ1-4, with 7 bases lining up with TRBD1. J was trimmed by 11 bases and V by 5 bases; bases with no gene match: 5. The V gene's germline CDR1 is LNHDA and CDR2 SQIVND (reference sequence). This CDR3 contains 12 residues. CDR3 in amino acids: CASSGGTDKLFF. As DNA, the CDR3 is TGTGCCAGTAGTGGAGGGACAGACAAACTGTTTTTT. Full variable domain (rest looked up from reference TRBV19 and TRBJ1-4): DGGITQSPKYLFRKEGQNVTLSCEQNLNHDAMYWYRQDPGQGLRLIYYSQIVNDFQKGDIAEGYSVSREKKESFPLTVTSAQKNPTAFYLCASSGGTDKLFFGSGTQLSVL.